One sample yielded the 7 T cell receptor beta chains listed below, sequenced in a study of blood T cell repertoires in COVID-19. Repertoires were generated with immunoSEQ multiplex PCR, while TCRdb's copy carries only in-frame clones and drops some. The profile covers some 200,000 clones, with more than 80% appearing a single time and about 11% taken by the ten largest. Sequenced: peripheral blood. The receptors here all came from a woman in her forties with COVID-19, enrolled during active disease.

This clone was counted only a few times. The chain employs TRBV5-4 and TRBJ1-5; perhaps TRBD1 as D (6 bases). Germline values: CDR1 SGHNT, CDR2 YYREEE (reference sequence). The CDR3 has 14 amino acids. Trimming pared 0 bases from V and 7 bases from J, leaving 11 bases between. DNA for the CDR3: TGTGCCAGCAGCTTGGATCAGGGGAACCAGCCCCAGCATTTT. Translated, it gives CASSLDQGNQPQHF.

The chain is built from TRBV7-9 and TRBJ1-1; 7 nucleotides agree with TRBD1. J lost 4 bases, V lost 3 bases, and 5 bases had no gene match. The CDR3 spans 14 residues. Germline values: CDR1 SEHNR, CDR2 FQNEAQ (reference sequence). CDR3 protein: CASSFGTVFTEAFF. The CDR3 coding sequence is TGTGCCAGCAGCTTTGGGACAGTCTTCACTGAAGCTTTCTTT.

About this clone itself: Other DNA sequences in this specimen translate into the identical CDR3. CDR3 in amino acids: CSASILTEAFF. CDR3 DNA: TGCAGTGCTAGTATCCTCACTGAAGCTTTCTTT. V and J are TRBV20-1 and TRBJ1-1; D unclear. V lost 3 bases and J 4 bases, leaving 6 bases between the germline ends. The CDR3 covers 11 residues. Per germline, CDR1 DFQATT and CDR2 SNEGSKA (reference sequence).

The chain carries TRBV2 and TRBJ1-5; 9 bases line up with TRBD1. V shed 5 bases and J 2 bases; nucleotides not matched to a gene: 4. The CDR3 is 15 residues long. CDR1 and CDR2 from the germline V gene are SNHLY and FYNNEI. The DNA for the CDR3 is TGTGCCAGCAGTCAGGACAGGGGTCGCAATCAGCCCCAGCATTTT. This translates into CASSQDRGRNQPQHF.

The chain joins TRBV2 to TRBJ2-5, with 15 bases identical to TRBD2. In germline, CDR1 is SNHLY, CDR2 FYNNEI. J lost 4 bases, V lost 8 bases, and 2 bases had no gene match. The CDR3 contains 14 residues. This CDR3 is CASRTSGRVETQYF. The CDR3 region has the DNA TGTGCCAGCCGGACTAGCGGGAGGGTAGAGACCCAGTACTTC.

The genes are TRBV11-2 and TRBJ2-2, with 10 positions matching TRBD2. J lost 5 bases, V lost 0 bases, and 15 bases had no gene match. This CDR3 comprises 20 residues. CDR1 SGHAT and CDR2 FQNNGV come from the germline V gene. Here the CDR3 reads CASSLEGLSASGRYTGELFF. The CDR3, as DNA: TGTGCCAGCAGCTTAGAGGGGCTTTCGGCTAGCGGGAGATATACCGGGGAGCTGTTTTTT.

J is TRBJ2-7 and V is TRBV27, with TRBD2 identical over 9 bases. The germline V gene encodes CDR1 MNHEY and CDR2 SMNVEV (reference sequence). V dropped 5 bases and J dropped 2; count of bases not matched to a gene: 4. The CDR3 contains 14 residues. The chain's CDR3 is CASSISGGPYEQYF. The CDR3 DNA follows: TGTGCCAGCAGTATTAGCGGGGGACCCTACGAGCAGTACTTC.